This T cell receptor beta chain was identified in a study of neoadjuvant anti-PD-1 for oral cavity cancer. Study as a whole: Before surgery, most patients got three to four biweekly 3 mg/kg nivolumab doses.

V shed 4 bases, J shed 1 base, and the junction held 6 bases outside the gene matches. This CDR3 has 15 amino acids. In germline, CDR1 is SQVTM, CDR2 ANQGSEA. Profiled with immunoSEQ multiplex PCR; TCRdb holds only in-frame clones, not every one. This sample has 80,000 to 95,000 clones, with about four fifths found just once. The sequencing used PBMCs, collected before nivolumab (anti-PD-1) treatment. V is TRBV29-1 and J is TRBJ2-2, with TRBD1 identical over 7 bases. This sequence was found in a person between 40 and 80 years old with oral cavity squamous cell carcinoma. CDR3 protein: CSVVKGALNTGELFF. DNA for the CDR3: TGCAGCGTTGTAAAGGGGGCTTTGAACACCGGGGAGCTGTTTTTT.